What follows are 2 T cell receptor beta chains derived from one specimen sequenced in a study of cytomegalovirus exposure and HLA in healthy donors. This PCR relied on a set of 60 Vbeta primers and 13 Jbeta primers. Libraries were prepared by immunoSEQ multiplex PCR; TCRdb keeps only in-frame clonotypes and omits some of them. The table lists 150,000 to 200,000 clones, 80% of them singletons, with approximately 2% in the top ten. Source material: PBMCs. The origin of the receptors is a woman aged 25 to 39 in good health and CMV-seronegative.

The chain couples TRBV7-9 to TRBJ2-3; TRBD2 aligns across 11 bases. V gave up 5 bases and J gave up 6 bases; unmatched junction bases: 10. The length of the CDR3 is 16 residues. Germline V CDR1 and CDR2: SEHNR, FQNEAQ (reference sequence). CDR3 in amino acids: CASSHLLAGGPDTQYF. DNA for the CDR3: TGTGCCAGCAGCCACCTCCTAGCGGGGGGCCCGGATACGCAGTATTTT.

The genes are TRBV9 and TRBJ2-1, with TRBD2 matching over 10 bases. The CDR3 contains 16 residues. Germline-derived CDR1 and CDR2 are SGDLS and YYNGEE. V shed 0 bases and J 4 bases; nucleotides not matched to a gene: 4. CDR3 DNA: TGTGCCAGCAGCGTAGCTCGGACTAGCGGTTACAATGAGCAGTTCTTC. It yields the protein CASSVARTSGYNEQFF.